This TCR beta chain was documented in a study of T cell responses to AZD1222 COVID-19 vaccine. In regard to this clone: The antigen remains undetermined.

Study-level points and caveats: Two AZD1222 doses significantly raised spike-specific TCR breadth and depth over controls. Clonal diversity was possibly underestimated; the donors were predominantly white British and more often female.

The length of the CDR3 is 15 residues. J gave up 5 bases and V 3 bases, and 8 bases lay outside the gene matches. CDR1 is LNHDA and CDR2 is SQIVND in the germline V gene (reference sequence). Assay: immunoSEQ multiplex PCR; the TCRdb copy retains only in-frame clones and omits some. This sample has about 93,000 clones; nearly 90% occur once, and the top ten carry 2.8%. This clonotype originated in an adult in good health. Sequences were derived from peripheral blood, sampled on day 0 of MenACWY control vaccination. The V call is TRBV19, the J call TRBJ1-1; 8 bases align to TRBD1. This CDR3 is CASSIRKTGVTEAFF. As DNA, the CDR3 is TGTGCCAGTAGTATCAGGAAGACAGGGGTGACTGAAGCTTTCTTT.